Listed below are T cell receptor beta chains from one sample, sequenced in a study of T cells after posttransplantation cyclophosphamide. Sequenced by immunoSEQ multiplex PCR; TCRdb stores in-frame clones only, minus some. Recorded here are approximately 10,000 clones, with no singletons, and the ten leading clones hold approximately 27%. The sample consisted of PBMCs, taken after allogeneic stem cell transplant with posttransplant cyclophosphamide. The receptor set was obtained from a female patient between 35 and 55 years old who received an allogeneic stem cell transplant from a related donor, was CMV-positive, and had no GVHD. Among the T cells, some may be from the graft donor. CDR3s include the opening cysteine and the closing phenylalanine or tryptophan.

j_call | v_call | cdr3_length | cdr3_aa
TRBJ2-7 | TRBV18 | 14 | CASSAGTGGYEQYF
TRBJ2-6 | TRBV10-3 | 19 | CAIEGKEQDQGSGANVLTF
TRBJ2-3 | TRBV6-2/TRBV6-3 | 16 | CASSYRRGPLTDTQYF
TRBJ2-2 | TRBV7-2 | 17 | CASSRTSGQGSVGELFF
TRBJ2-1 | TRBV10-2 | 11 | CASNQGNEQFF
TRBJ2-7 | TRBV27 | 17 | CASSLRGGGGASYEQYF
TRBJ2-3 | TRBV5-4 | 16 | CASSPGLVGRLDTQYF
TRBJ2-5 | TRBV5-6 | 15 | CASSLGSSQVGTQYF
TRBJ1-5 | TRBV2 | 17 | CASSEEGESYSNQPQHF
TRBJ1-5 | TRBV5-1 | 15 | CASSLEGLYNQPQHF
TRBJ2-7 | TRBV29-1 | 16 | CSVLGGGTVSTYEQYF
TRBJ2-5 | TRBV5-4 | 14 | CASSFRGGQETQYF
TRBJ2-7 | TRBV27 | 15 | CASSTIRDRGHEQYF
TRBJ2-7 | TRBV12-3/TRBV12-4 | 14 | CASSLGTGVYEQYF
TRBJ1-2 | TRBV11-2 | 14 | CASSSIGGAYGYTF
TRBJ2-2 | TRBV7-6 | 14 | CASSLLADTGELFF
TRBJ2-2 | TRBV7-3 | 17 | CASSPNLAGGLGGELFF
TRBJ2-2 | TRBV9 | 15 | CASSGRGTTTGELFF
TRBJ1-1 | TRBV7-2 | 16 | CASSLARGTGKTEAFF
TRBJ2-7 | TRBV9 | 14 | CASSVGETAYEQYF
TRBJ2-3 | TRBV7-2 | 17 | CASSSPDYPFSTDTQYF
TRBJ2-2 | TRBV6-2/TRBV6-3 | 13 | CASSNRDTGELFF
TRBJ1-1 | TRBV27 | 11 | CASGRRAEAFF
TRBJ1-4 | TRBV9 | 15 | CASSVAEGIWEKLFF
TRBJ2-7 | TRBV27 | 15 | CASSPSGQGIYEQYF
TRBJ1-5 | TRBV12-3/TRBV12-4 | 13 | CASSLTGGQPQHF
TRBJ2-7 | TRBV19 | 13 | CASGTGGGYEQYF
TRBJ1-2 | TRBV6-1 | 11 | CASSQGNGYTF
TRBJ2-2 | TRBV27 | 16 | CASSLFPGPNTGELFF
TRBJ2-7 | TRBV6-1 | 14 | CASSVGQGSYEQYF
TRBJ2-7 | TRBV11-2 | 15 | CASSLTGTAPYEQYF
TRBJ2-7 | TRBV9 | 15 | CASSEGVRGVYEQYF
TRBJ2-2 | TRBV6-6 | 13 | CASLVSSTGELFF
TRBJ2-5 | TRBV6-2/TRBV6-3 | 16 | CASSIGQGGYQETQYF
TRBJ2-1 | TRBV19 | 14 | CASSLEGRYNEQFF
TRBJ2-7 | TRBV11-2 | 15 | CASSLEPQGSYEQYF
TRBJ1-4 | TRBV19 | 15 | CASRGTAATNEKLFF
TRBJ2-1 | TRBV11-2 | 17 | CASNWDLIANSYNEQFF
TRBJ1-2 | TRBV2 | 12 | CASRQADYRYTF
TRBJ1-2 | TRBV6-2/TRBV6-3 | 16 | CASSLGDKLLNYGYTF